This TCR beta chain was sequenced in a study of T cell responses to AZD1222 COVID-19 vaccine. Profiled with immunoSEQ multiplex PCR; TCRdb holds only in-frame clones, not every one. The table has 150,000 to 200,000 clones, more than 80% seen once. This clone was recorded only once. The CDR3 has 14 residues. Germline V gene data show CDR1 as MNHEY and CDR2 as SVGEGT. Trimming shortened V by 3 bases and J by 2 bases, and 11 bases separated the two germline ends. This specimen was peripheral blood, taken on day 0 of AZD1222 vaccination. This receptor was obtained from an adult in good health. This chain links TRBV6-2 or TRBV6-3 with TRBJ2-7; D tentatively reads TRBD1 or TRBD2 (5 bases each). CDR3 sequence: CASSYGGLTYEQYF. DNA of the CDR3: TGTGCCAGCAGTTATGGGGGTCTAACCTACGAGCAGTACTTC.